The sequence of this T cell receptor beta chain was determined in a study of CXCR3-negative and CXCR3-positive naive CD8 T cells (dated by TCRdb to between 2018 and 2021). Looking at the study overall: Approximately 140 million TRB reads were obtained in total, roughly 1.5 +/- 0.3 million reads per library. Diversity and physicochemical repertoire analyses covered some ten donors pooled from two independent experiments. TRBV-TRBJ cluster analysis included naive subsets from roughly 5 donors and memory cells from 3 donors.

For each CD8+ T cell subset, flow sorting was done in triplicate, and around 300,000 cells per subset went directly into RLT lysis buffer. To keep memory contaminants out, a stringent definition of naive CD8+ T cells was applied: CD45RO-CCR7+CD27+CD95-. Peripheral blood mononuclear cells were isolated from buffy coats using standard density gradient centrifugation. Naive CXCR3-negative and CXCR3-positive CD8+ T cells were flow-sorted using a FACSAria III. An RNeasy Mini Kit was used to extract total RNA from the sorted cells. Study-level results and caveats: Because CXCR3 expression was partially decreased after cryopreservation, freshly isolated PBMCs were used for most assays. Both naive subsets had comparably high repertoire diversity, while memory CD8+ T cells had much lower repertoire diversity. TRBV-TRBJ usage was similar between naive CXCR3-negative and CXCR3-positive cells from the same donor, while memory cells showed distinct patterns. TRB CDR3s from CXCR3-positive naive cells showed higher hydrophobicity (lower Kidera factor 4), lower energy, and higher strength and volume indices than CXCR3-negative naive cells. Because surface CD5, which is linked to self-reactivity in mice, was comparable between the naive subsets, TCR interaction strength was also inferred from the physicochemical properties of TRB CDR3s.

The CDR3, from cysteine to phenylalanine, totals 17 residues. There is no recorded DNA. The CDR1 and CDR2 encoded by the germline V gene (reference sequence) are MNHEY and SMNVEV. Worth noting for this clonotype: Which antigen it targets is not known.

This sample was sequenced with a NextSeq 550. The Human TCR Profiling Kit (MiLaboratory) was used to prepare UMI-labeled 5' RACE TRB cDNA libraries. The full amount of extracted RNA was used for cDNA synthesis, and the full amount of resulting cDNA was used for PCR amplification. Libraries were prepared in parallel with an identical number of PCR cycles. As for the authors' bioinformatics: With a minimum of two reads required per UMI, MIGEC and MiXCR pulled out about 50,000 +/- 10,000 unique UMI-labeled TRB cDNA molecules from each library. An average of approximately 40,000 +/- 10,000 functional in-frame TRB CDR3 nucleotide clonotypes without stop codons was found per library. Diversity metrics, including normalized Shannon-Wiener and Chao1, were computed in VDJtools after downsampling to 5000 UMI-labeled TRB molecules per sample. For the central five CDR3 residues, VDJtools calculated physicochemical properties weighted by clonotype size, namely interaction energy, strength, volume and Kidera factor 4. One entry per CDR3 protein sequence results from the TCRdb reprocessing of the reads, with DNA left out. None of the V and J calls come from the authors' own analysis; TCRdb made them. The sample's table lists a count of 75,000 to 100,000 distinct CDR3 sequences. In total, the top ten clones hold 0.85% to 1.4% of the sample.

The sequencing input was naive CXCR3+ CD8+ T cells from blood. The meaning of the sample's cell subset or site label: CD45RO-CCR7+CD27+CD95- naive CD8+ T cells expressing CXCR3 (TNR3+). The chain is encoded by TRBV27 joined to TRBJ2-3; checking the TCRdb D call of TRBD2 is not possible without DNA. The TCR comes from a human donor in good health. Some clones in this sample may be carry-over from other donors' samples. The CDR3: CASSLVPLGTRTDTQYF.